Shown below are 14 T cell receptor beta chains from a single sample sequenced in a study of CD8+CD57+ T cells in acquired aplastic anemia. The template used for profiling TCR beta VDJ and CDR3 was genomic DNA. From the reads, TCRdb called clonotypes with MiXCR, one entry per CDR3 protein. The profile shows about 270,000 distinct CDR3 sequences, approximately 56% of them singletons. Sequenced sample: sorted CD4+, CD8+, or CD8+CD57+ T cells (not recorded which) from PBMCs. These receptor sequences come from a human donor with severe aplastic anemia or a healthy control (not recorded which).

This clonotype was counted ten times or more. This chain links TRBV7-9 with TRBJ2-3; 13 nucleotides align to TRBD2. V shed 2 bases, J shed 0 bases, and the junction held 8 bases outside the gene matches. Germline V CDR1 and CDR2: SEHNR, FQNEAQ (reference sequence). This CDR3 region has 19 residues. The CDR3 DNA reads as TGTGCCAGCAGCTTATCGACTAGCGGGGGGTATTATAGCACAGATACGCAGTATTTT. This translates into CASSLSTSGGYYSTDTQYF. The full variable domain, its missing parts supplied by reference TRBV7-9 and TRBJ2-3, is DTGVSQNPRHKITKRGQNVTFRCDPISEHNRLYWYRQTLGQGPEFLTYFQNEAQLEKSRLLSDRFSAERPKGSFSTLEIQRTEQGDSAMYLCASSLSTSGGYYSTDTQYFGPGTRLTVL.

The chain uses TRBV2 and TRBJ2-3; the D gene is possibly TRBD2 (7 bases). The V gene lost 7 bases and the J gene lost 0 bases, with 14 bases spanning the gap. CDR3 size: 15 residues. CDR1 is SNHLY, CDR2 FYNNEI, per germline. The CDR3 coding sequence is TGTGCCAGCACCGGGGGGCATCGTAGCACAGATACGCAGTATTTT. Amino acids: CASTGGHRSTDTQYF.

In its sample, this clonotype was seen many times. The chain has TRBV5-8 and TRBJ1-1; unclear D gene. The CDR3 is 15 amino acids. The ends were cut back, 0 bases at V and 0 bases at J, with 9 bases in the middle. The germline V gene encodes CDR1 SGHTS and CDR2 YDEGEE. CDR3 DNA: TGTGCCAGCAGCTTGGTTGCGAACATGAACACTGAAGCTTTCTTT. Its translation is CASSLVANMNTEAFF.

V and J are TRBV15 and TRBJ1-5, with D uncertain. CDR3 size: 13 residues. CDR1 and CDR2 from the germline V gene are LNHNV and YYDKDF (reference sequence). V was trimmed by 3 bases and J by 7 bases, leaving 10 bases between them. This CDR3 is CATSRGGPQPQHF. CDR3 nucleotide sequence: TGTGCCACCAGCAGGGGAGGGCCCCAGCCCCAGCATTTT.

This clonotype was seen more than once but under ten times. The CDR3 sequence is CASSYRDYMNTEAFF. The CDR3 DNA follows: TGTGCCAGCAGCTACAGGGACTACATGAACACTGAAGCTTTCTTT. V is TRBV7-2 and J is TRBJ1-1; tentatively, D is TRBD1 (6 bases). V gave up 4 bases and J gave up 0 bases, with 12 bases separating them. CDR3 length: 15 residues. The germline gives CDR1 SGHTA, CDR2 FQGNSA.

This clonotype was observed many times. This chain joins TRBV5-6 and TRBJ1-2; 7 bases line up with TRBD1. The CDR3 is 13 amino acids. Germline V gene lookup returns CDR1 SGHDT and CDR2 YYEEEE. Germline trimming cut 0 bases from V and 6 bases from J; bases unmatched to any gene: 2. The CDR3 nucleotides are TGTGCCAGCAGCTTGGTAGACAGGGATGGCTACACCTTC. Protein: CASSLVDRDGYTF.

This clonotype was detected only a few times. The V and J genes are TRBV28 and TRBJ1-5; possible D gene TRBD1, 6 bases. This CDR3 has 12 amino acids. CDR1 is MDHEN and CDR2 is SYDVKM in the germline V gene. V was clipped by 10 bases and J by 4 bases, with 11 bases between them. The DNA of the CDR3 is TGTGCCAAACAGGGTGGGAATCAGCCCCAGCATTTT. Protein: CAKQGGNQPQHF. The full variable domain, in which reference TRBV28 and TRBJ1-5 provide the parts outside the CDR3, is DVKVTQSSRYLVKRTGEKVFLECVQDMDHENMFWYRQDPGLGLRLIYFSYDVKMKEKGDIPEGYSVSREKKERFSLILESASTNQTSMYLCAKQGGNQPQHFGDGTRLSIL.

This clonotype came up many times. The V call is TRBV6-1, the J call TRBJ1-2; tentative D call: TRBD1 (6 bases). V was clipped by 6 bases and J by 8 bases, with 19 bases between them. Germline V gene sequence: CDR1 MNHNS, CDR2 SASEGT. The CDR3 totals 14 residues. In nucleotides, the CDR3 is TGTGCCAGCAGCCAAACAGGGATGATAGGCGGCTACACCTTC. Translating it yields CASSQTGMIGGYTF.

This sequence joins TRBV30 and TRBJ2-4; 8 bases map to TRBD2. The CDR3 is 12 residues long. CDR1 is GTSNPN, CDR2 SVGIG, per germline (reference sequence). Unmatched junction bases numbered 2, after V lost 3 bases and J lost 7 bases. For the CDR3, the DNA is TGTGCCTGGAGGGGCGGGGGGAACATTCAGTACTTC. This codes for CAWRGGGNIQYF.

This clonotype was seen a few times. An end of the junction differs from the germline gene, which may be a read error. The chain links TRBV5-4 to TRBJ1-2, with D hard to call. Germline V gene lookup returns CDR1 SGHNT and CDR2 YYREEE (reference sequence). The CDR3 totals 9 residues. CDR3 in amino acids: CASSLGNSF. CDR3 nucleotides: TGTGCCAGCAGCTTAGGCAACAGCTTC. Full variable domain (missing parts from reference TRBV5-4 and TRBJ1-2): ETGVTQSPTHLIKTRGQQVTLRCSSQSGHNTVSWYQQALGQGPQFIFQYYREEENGRGNFPPRFSGLQFPNYSSELNVNALELDDSALYLCASSLGNSFGSGTRLTVV.

Ten or more counts support this clonotype. The V call is TRBV6-6, the J call TRBJ1-4; D ambiguous. Germline-derived CDR1 and CDR2 are MNHNY and SVGAGI (reference sequence). The CDR3 runs to 14 residues. Trimming took 7 bases from V and 0 from J, leaving 9 bases between them. In DNA form, the CDR3 reads TGTGCCAGCAATAAACAGACAACTAATGAAAAACTGTTTTTT. It codes for CASNKQTTNEKLFF.

The chain recombines TRBV2 with TRBJ2-7, with D perhaps TRBD1 (6 bases). V was trimmed by 5 bases and J by 7 bases, leaving 21 bases between them. Per the germline V gene, CDR1 is SNHLY and CDR2 is FYNNEI. The CDR3 has 15 residues. This CDR3 is CASSHQGSGSLEQYF. The CDR3 DNA follows: TGTGCCAGCAGTCACCAGGGGTCGGGTTCCTTAGAGCAGTACTTC. The whole variable domain, remainder taken from reference TRBV2 and TRBJ2-7, is EPEVTQTPSHQVTQMGQEVILRCVPISNHLYFYWYRQILGQKVEFLVSFYNNEISEKSEIFDDQFSVERPDGSNFTLKIRSTKLEDSAMYFCASSHQGSGSLEQYFGPGTRLTVT.

At least ten counts were recorded for this clonotype. The chain carries TRBV20-1 and TRBJ1-6, with D unclear. Germline V lookup: CDR1 DFQATT, CDR2 SNEGSKA (reference sequence). The CDR3 is 13 residues long. The germline V and J ends were trimmed by 2 bases and 6 bases, with 8 bases remaining between them. In DNA form, the CDR3 reads TGCAGTGCTAGATGGAACCCTAATTCACCCCTCCACTTT. Translating it yields CSARWNPNSPLHF.

The J gene is TRBJ1-1, the V gene TRBV5-1; tentative D call: TRBD1 (5 bases). The CDR3 covers 15 residues. Per the germline V gene, CDR1 is SGHRS and CDR2 is YFSETQ. V dropped 0 bases and J dropped 4 bases, with 13 bases sitting between them. CDR3 protein: CASSLVPRGGTEAFF. As DNA, the CDR3 is TGCGCCAGCAGCTTGGTCCCCCGTGGGGGCACTGAAGCTTTCTTT.